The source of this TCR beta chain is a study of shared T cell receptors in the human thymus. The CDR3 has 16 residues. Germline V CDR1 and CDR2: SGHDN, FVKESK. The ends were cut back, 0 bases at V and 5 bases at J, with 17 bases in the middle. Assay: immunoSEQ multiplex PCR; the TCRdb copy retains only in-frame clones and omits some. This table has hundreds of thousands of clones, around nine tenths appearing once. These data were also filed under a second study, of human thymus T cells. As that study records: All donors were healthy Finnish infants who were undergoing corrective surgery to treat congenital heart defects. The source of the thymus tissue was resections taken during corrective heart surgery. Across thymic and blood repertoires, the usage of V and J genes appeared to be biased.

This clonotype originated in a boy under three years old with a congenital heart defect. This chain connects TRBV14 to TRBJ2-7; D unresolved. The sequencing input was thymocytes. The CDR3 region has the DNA TGTGCCAGCAGCCAAGATGTGTGGTCAGGCCTTGACGAGCAGTACTTC. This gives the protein CASSQDVWSGLDEQYF.